A selection of T cell receptor beta chains follows, all from one sample in a study of cytomegalovirus exposure and HLA in healthy donors. Sequencing was performed with immunoSEQ multiplex PCR; in TCRdb, only in-frame clones are kept and a portion is missing. The sample includes some 140,000 clones, 65% to 80% of them seen just once. Sequenced material: PBMCs. These receptors were taken from a human donor in good health. The CDR3 runs from the conserved cysteine through the conserved F or W. A D gene is named only where the DNA matches it firmly. Some rows have no size entry. The others give once, few or many, or a class for an expanded clone.

D gene | clone size | J gene | V gene | CDR3 DNA | CDR3 protein
NA | NA | TRBJ2-1 | TRBV29-1 | TGCAGCGTTGAAGATGGGAGGAGGGTCTCCTACAATGAGCAGTTCTTC | CSVEDGRRVSYNEQFF
NA | NA | TRBJ2-5 | TRBV5-4 | TGTGCCAGCAGCCTAGAAGAGACCCAGTACTTC | CASSLEETQYF
TRBD1 | NA | TRBJ2-7 | TRBV4-1 | TGCGCCAGCAGCCAAGCAGGGACAGGAGGGTACTACGAGCAGTACTTC | CASSQAGTGGYYEQYF
NA | NA | TRBJ1-1 | TRBV7-9 | TGTGCCAGCAGCTTTAGGGAGGACACTGAAGCTTTCTTT | CASSFREDTEAFF
NA | once | TRBJ2-1 | TRBV9 | TGTGCCAGCAGCGTAGGTCTAGGGTCCGGGGATGAGCAGTTCTTC | CASSVGLGSGDEQFF
NA | NA | TRBJ2-7 | TRBV19 | TGTGCCAGTAGCGGGGGAGGCCGTGAGCAGTACTTC | CASSGGGREQYF
NA | NA | TRBJ2-2 | TRBV28 | TGTGCCAGCAGTTTTCGGGGGATCAACACCGGGGAGCTGTTTTTT | CASSFRGINTGELFF
TRBD1 | few | TRBJ2-1 | TRBV2 | TGTGCCAGCAGTGAGAGGGAGGGACAGGGATCGTTCTTC | CASSEREGQGSFF
NA | NA | TRBJ2-2 | TRBV28 | TGTGCCAGCAGCCCATCCACCCTCCAGGGTCCGAACACCGGGGAGCTGTTTTTT | CASSPSTLQGPNTGELFF
TRBD1 | NA | TRBJ2-4 | TRBV28 | TGTGCCAGCAGCCTTAGGGGGGACAGGGTGAAAAACATTCAGTACTTC | CASSLRGDRVKNIQYF
NA | NA | TRBJ2-5 | TRBV4-1 | TGCGCCAGCAGCCAAGTCTATGTCTTCGGTGCCCAAGAGACCCAGTACTTC | CASSQVYVFGAQETQYF
TRBD1 | NA | TRBJ1-5 | TRBV6-6 | TGTGCCAGCAGTTATTGGGACAGGGGTCCGAATCAGCCCCAGCATTTT | CASSYWDRGPNQPQHF
NA | NA | TRBJ1-3 | TRBV18 | TGTGCCAGCTCACCAAGGGGCCAACTGTCTGGAAACACCATATATTTT | CASSPRGQLSGNTIYF
TRBD2 | NA | TRBJ2-5 | TRBV2 | TGTGCCAGCACCTCGGGACTAGCGGGAGGACGGGAGACCCAGTACTTC | CASTSGLAGGRETQYF
NA | NA | TRBJ2-7 | TRBV27 | TGTGCCAGCAGTTTAGCGGGAATGGGGGGAGCAGTGCAGTACTTC | CASSLAGMGGAVQYF
NA | NA | TRBJ2-5 | TRBV29-1 | TGCAGCGTGGCAGGGCAAGAGACCCAGTACTTC | CSVAGQETQYF
TRBD2 | NA | TRBJ2-5 | TRBV11-3 | TGTGCCAGCAGCTTCCCGACTAGCGGGGCCTCTCAAGAGACCCAGTACTTC | CASSFPTSGASQETQYF
TRBD2 | NA | TRBJ2-7 | TRBV19 | TGTGCCACCAAGACTAGCGGGGACAGCTCCTACGAGCAGTACTTC | CATKTSGDSSYEQYF
TRBD1 | once | TRBJ2-7 | TRBV9 | TGTGCCAGCAGCGCGGGGGACAGGGAGTACGAGCAGTACTTC | CASSAGDREYEQYF
NA | few | TRBJ2-1 | TRBV27 | TGTGCCACCCGGGACAGGGGGAACCTAGCGGGAGTTGAGCAGTTCTTC | CATRDRGNLAGVEQFF
NA | NA | TRBJ2-7 | TRBV27 | TGTGCCAGCACGCGCAGCCGGGACTTCCCCTACGAGCAGTACTTC | CASTRSRDFPYEQYF
TRBD1 | NA | TRBJ2-5 | TRBV7-8 | TGTGCCAGCAGCTCGGACAGGATCGTAGAGACCCAGTACTTC | CASSSDRIVETQYF
NA | NA | TRBJ1-6 | TRBV4-1 | TGCGCCAGCAGTGAGGGTCCAGCCGAGAATTCACCCCTCCACTTT | CASSEGPAENSPLHF
TRBD2 | NA | TRBJ2-3 | TRBV5-6 | TGTGCCAGCAGCCATTACCGAGCGGGGGGCACAGATACGCAGTATTTT | CASSHYRAGGTDTQYF
NA | few | TRBJ2-5 | TRBV15 | TGTGCCACCAGCAGGCCCCCGGTCAGGGTAGGGGAGACCCAGTACTTC | CATSRPPVRVGETQYF
NA | few | TRBJ2-1 | TRBV14 | TGTGCCAGCGCCGACCTTGGAGGCTCCTACAATGAGCAGTTCTTC | CASADLGGSYNEQFF
NA | NA | TRBJ2-5 | TRBV9 | TGTGCCAGCAGCCTGTCCGGGGACCAAGAGACCCAGTACTTC | CASSLSGDQETQYF
TRBD1 | NA | TRBJ2-3 | TRBV15 | TGTGCCACCAGCCGAACGGGACAGCTCACAGATACGCAGTATTTT | CATSRTGQLTDTQYF
TRBD2 | once | TRBJ2-7 | TRBV5-6 | TGTGCCAGCAGCTTAACTAGCGGGAGTTCGCGGGAGCAGTACTTC | CASSLTSGSSREQYF
TRBD1 | NA | TRBJ2-7 | TRBV29-1 | TGCAGCGTTGAACCGGACAGGGAAGGCGAGCAGTACTTC | CSVEPDREGEQYF